This T cell receptor (beta chain) comes out of a study of cytomegalovirus exposure and HLA in healthy donors. Study details: Of all 400 or so donors who were genotyped, 75% to 90% belonged to the Caucasian-associated ancestry cluster.

The PCR made use of 60 Vbeta and 13 Jbeta primers. The assay was immunoSEQ multiplex PCR, and TCRdb's table has in-frame clones only and misses some. This table has about 140,000 clones, nearly 90% appearing once. The CDR3 covers 13 residues. The germline V and J ends were trimmed by 0 bases and 3 bases, with 6 bases remaining between them. Germline CDR1 reads SGHRS; CDR2 reads YFSETQ. Worth noting for this clone: Its antigen is unknown. This same CDR3 is encoded by further DNA sequences in the sample.

The study's findings and limits: In a later analysis, across HLA loci, associated TCR counts were highest for DRB1, lowest for HLA-C.

Sequenced: PBMCs. This clonotype was obtained from a woman in her 40s in good health and CMV-seronegative. This chain connects TRBV5-1 to TRBJ2-5; possibly TRBD2 for D (6 bases). CDR3 sequence reads: CASSLGGEETQYF. The DNA of the CDR3 is TGCGCCAGCAGCTTGGGCGGGGAAGAGACCCAGTACTTC.